These 13 T cell receptor beta chains were sequenced from one sample in a study of glioma-infiltrating T cells after dendritic cell vaccination. Clones were read by immunoSEQ multiplex PCR, and TCRdb kept only the in-frame ones, dropping some. The sample holds roughly 83,000 clones, 85% to 90% seen once. Here the sequenced sample was blood, taken before dendritic cell vaccination. Source of these receptors: a human donor with glioblastoma.

The gene calls are TRBV25-1 and TRBJ2-2; 11 bases match TRBD1. Germline V gives CDR1 MGHDK, CDR2 SYGVNS. The CDR3 length is 18 residues. With 7 bases clipped from V and 7 bases from J, the junction kept 17 bases outside the gene matches. CDR3 amino acids: CASNRGHGQGAFGGELFF. In DNA, the CDR3 is TGTGCCAGCAACCGGGGTCATGGACAGGGGGCGTTCGGCGGGGAGCTGTTTTTT.

V usage is TRBV7-7 and J usage is TRBJ2-3, with D possibly TRBD1 on 5 matching bases. The CDR3 extends over 13 amino acids. Germline loops: CDR1 SSHAT, CDR2 FNYEAQ (reference sequence). The V end was cut by 5 bases, the J end by 7 bases, with 13 bases between. The DNA for the CDR3 is TGTGCCAGCAGCCCCCTGACAGCCAATACGCAGTATTTT. The encoded protein is CASSPLTANTQYF.

The rearrangement links TRBV4-2 to TRBJ2-7; 10 nucleotides line up with TRBD2. Unmatched junction bases numbered 9, after V lost 0 bases and J lost 7 bases. The CDR3 runs 16 residues. Germline CDR1 reads LGHNA; CDR2 reads YNFKEQ. The CDR3 here is CASSQEESSGSLEQYF. CDR3 DNA sequence: TGTGCCAGCAGCCAAGAAGAGTCTAGCGGGAGCCTGGAGCAGTACTTC.

The chain combines TRBV4-3 with TRBJ2-3, with 8 nucleotides matching TRBD2. V was clipped by 0 bases and J by 5 bases; unmatched bases: 7. This CDR3 comprises 16 residues. Germline V gene sequence: CDR1 LGHNA, CDR2 YSLEER. The CDR3 here is CASSQDGRGAGDTQYF. CDR3 sequence (DNA): TGCGCCAGCAGCCAAGACGGGAGGGGGGCCGGAGATACGCAGTATTTT.

The chain couples TRBV21-1 to TRBJ2-5; TRBD2, as called in the table, went unchecked against the DNA. TRBV21-1 is a known pseudogene. The CDR3 runs 16 residues. The DNA for the CDR3 is TGTGCCAGCAGCAAATACGTGGGGAGTAGGCAAGAGACCCAGTACTTC. Translation gives CASSKYVGSRQETQYF.

The chain combines TRBV4-3 with TRBJ2-5; D is uncertain. V was clipped by 4 bases and J by 1 base, with 7 bases between them. Per the germline V gene, CDR1 is LGHNA and CDR2 is YSLEER. The CDR3 consists of 13 residues. CDR3: CASSRAGQETQYF. The CDR3 bases are TGCGCCAGCAGCCGGGCAGGCCAAGAGACCCAGTACTTC.

This clone was detected a few times. The rearrangement uses TRBV5-6 and TRBJ1-2, with TRBD1 as a possible D gene (6 bases). The germline V and J ends were trimmed by 0 bases and 5 bases, with 11 bases remaining between them. This CDR3 has 14 residues. Germline V gene data show CDR1 as SGHDT and CDR2 as YYEEEE. CDR3 sequence (DNA): TGTGCCAGCAGCTTGGCACAGGGAGTTTATGGCTACACCTTC. It is translated as CASSLAQGVYGYTF.

The chain is built from TRBV2 and TRBJ2-3; 12 positions agree with TRBD2. With V trimmed by 8 bases and J by 5 bases, 5 bases remained unmatched. Germline CDR1 is SNHLY and CDR2 is FYNNEI. The CDR3 spans 14 residues. CDR3 coding DNA: TGTGCCAGCGGTTTGGGACTAGCGGGAGATACGCAGTATTTT. This encodes CASGLGLAGDTQYF.

The V and J genes are TRBV5-6 and TRBJ2-7; a weak D match, TRBD1 (6 bases). Germline V lookup: CDR1 SGHDT, CDR2 YYEEEE. CDR3 length: 17 residues. With 1 base removed from V and 0 bases from J, the gap between germline ends came to 17 bases. The CDR3 here is CASSLTPGHMNSYEQYF. Here the CDR3 DNA reads TGTGCCAGCAGCTTGACCCCGGGACACATGAACTCCTACGAGCAGTACTTC.

This clone was detected a few times. The chain is built from TRBV4-1 and TRBJ2-1; D may be TRBD2 (6 bases). In germline, CDR1 is MGHRA, CDR2 YSYEKL. The CDR3 covers 15 residues. V lost 1 base and J 8 bases, leaving 15 bases between the germline ends. Here the CDR3 reads CASSQVGSGDYEQFF. CDR3 DNA sequence: TGCGCCAGCAGCCAAGTAGGGAGTGGGGACTATGAGCAGTTCTTC.

The chain employs TRBV5-4 and TRBJ1-2; TRBD1 aligns across 9 bases. Germline V gives CDR1 SGHNT, CDR2 YYREEE (reference sequence). The V and J ends lost 3 bases and 5 bases, in that order; junction bases with no gene match: 8. The CDR3 is 15 amino acids. CDR3 nucleotides: TGTGCCAGCAGCTCGCCCCTGACAGGGGGTTATGGCTACACCTTC. It yields the protein CASSSPLTGGYGYTF. Full variable domain (rest looked up from reference TRBV5-4 and TRBJ1-2): ETGVTQSPTHLIKTRGQQVTLRCSSQSGHNTVSWYQQALGQGPQFIFQYYREEENGRGNFPPRFSGLQFPNYSSELNVNALELDDSALYLCASSSPLTGGYGYTFGSGTRLTVV.

This clone was seen more than once but under ten times. The sample contains more than one DNA sequence encoding this CDR3. This chain joins TRBV19 and TRBJ1-1; D is unclear. V lost 7 bases and J 3 bases, leaving 15 bases between the germline ends. The CDR3 loop spans 14 amino acids. Germline V gene data show CDR1 as LNHDA and CDR2 as SQIVND (reference sequence). Written as DNA, the CDR3 is TGTGCCAGTACTCCACGGAGGCGGGACACTGAAGCTTTCTTT. Protein: CASTPRRRDTEAFF.

V usage is TRBV28 and J usage is TRBJ1-1; 7 bases match TRBD1. Looked up from germline, CDR1 is MDHEN and CDR2 is SYDVKM. The CDR3 loop spans 15 amino acids. V shed 5 bases, J shed 3 bases, and the junction held 9 bases outside the gene matches. CDR3 coding DNA: TGTGCCAGCAGTCCGCCCGACAGGGTGGACACTGAAGCTTTCTTT. It yields the protein CASSPPDRVDTEAFF. The complete variable domain, with remaining parts taken from reference TRBV28 and TRBJ1-1, reads DVKVTQSSRYLVKRTGEKVFLECVQDMDHENMFWYRQDPGLGLRLIYFSYDVKMKEKGDIPEGYSVSREKKERFSLILESASTNQTSMYLCASSPPDRVDTEAFFGQGTRLTVV.